This TCR beta chain is from a study of beta chain features in type 1 diabetes. Donors contributed one heparinised blood draw apiece, averaging approximately 120 mL. As concerns this clone: Relative to the germline gene, one junction end is altered; a read error may explain this.

Expressed TCRB transcripts were sequenced after all isolated RNA was converted to cDNA. The table came from immunoSEQ multiplex PCR; TCRdb's copy has only in-frame clones and leaves some out. Here the sample spans 150,000 to 180,000 clones, 8.5% to 14% being singletons. The source is a man younger than 35 in good health. The sample consisted of central memory CD4+ T cells from blood.

As DNA, the CDR3 is TGCGCCAGCAGCCAAGATCCTTGGACTTCAAATACGCAGTATTTT. Amino acids: CASSQDPWTSNTQYF. The chain uses TRBV5-4 and TRBJ2-3; D may be TRBD2 (5 bases). Germline V gene sequence: CDR1 SGHNT, CDR2 YYREEE (reference sequence). CDR3 length equals 15 residues.